The 17 T cell receptor beta chains in this list originate from one sample, sequenced in a study of human T cells and chemical hapten exposure. Documented time point: pre-sensitization, week 0. As to treatment: therapeutic diphenylcyclopropenone sensitization with weekly scalp DPC. Via MiXCR, TCRdb re-called the RACE reads, giving one row per CDR3 protein. This sample carries approximately 79,000 distinct CDR3 sequences, 8.5% of them seen once, and the ten largest clones take 2.6%. Sequences were derived from whole blood, sampled in connection with sensitization to the hapten diphenylcyclopropenone (DPC). Receptor source: a man in his forties with alopecia areata. Some clones in this sample may be carry-over from other donors' samples.

Remarks on this clonotype: This may be a read error, as it is one base from a much larger clone. This chain connects TRBV23-1 to TRBJ1-5; D not resolved. TRBV23-1 is identified as an open reading frame with a role that is uncertain. The CDR3 has 15 residues. CDR3 residues: CASSQSCRTNQPQNF. The CDR3, as DNA: TGCGCCAGCAGTCAATCGTGCAGGACGAATCAGCCCCAGAATTTT.

This clonotype occurred many times. The V call is TRBV2, the J call TRBJ2-1; D gene unclear. Germline values: CDR1 SNHLY, CDR2 FYNNEI. V was cut by 7 bases and J by 2 bases, with 15 bases left in between. The CDR3 is made up of 15 amino acids. The CDR3 region is CASIFKRFPYNEQFF. Here the CDR3 DNA reads TGTGCCAGCATCTTTAAACGGTTCCCCTACAATGAGCAGTTCTTC.

This clonotype was seen a few times. V gene TRBV6-2 or TRBV6-3 combines with J gene TRBJ2-3, with 7 bases fitting TRBD2. CDR1 and CDR2 (germline): MNHEY, SVGEGT. V gave up 4 bases and J gave up 0 bases; unmatched junction bases: 10. CDR3 size: 17 residues. CDR3 sequence reads: CASSFNGGGASTDTQYF. The CDR3 bases are TGTGCCAGCAGTTTCAATGGGGGGGGAGCTAGCACAGATACGCAGTATTTT.

This clonotype was seen at least ten times. J is TRBJ1-1 and V is TRBV29-1; D call uncertain. Per the germline V gene, CDR1 is SQVTM and CDR2 is ANQGSEA. The CDR3 totals 12 residues. V was pared by 5 bases and J by 0 bases, with 7 bases between. The CDR3 protein is CSVKQLNTEAFF. In nucleotides, the CDR3 is TGCAGCGTTAAACAGTTGAACACTGAAGCTTTCTTT.

The chain joins TRBV29-1 to TRBJ2-1; no firm D call. Germline loops: CDR1 SQVTM, CDR2 ANQGSEA. The V and J ends lost 4 bases and 9 bases respectively, with 22 bases between them. This CDR3 has 15 residues. CDR3 in DNA: TGCAGCGTTGGCCCGCCGACCCGGAGTGACGGTGAGCAGTTCTTC. It yields the protein CSVGPPTRSDGEQFF.

This clonotype has only a few counts. The chain links TRBV7-9 to TRBJ2-7; TRBD2 is a possible D gene (6 bases). The ends were cut back, 5 bases at V and 1 base at J, with 21 bases in the middle. Germline V lookup: CDR1 SEHNR, CDR2 FQNEAQ (reference sequence). The CDR3 consists of 17 residues. CDR3 region: CASSPDPTSVVSYEQYF. In nucleotides, the CDR3 is TGTGCCAGCAGCCCAGACCCGACTAGTGTGGTATCCTACGAGCAGTACTTC.

The rearrangement links TRBV11-2 to TRBJ2-3; weak D call: TRBD1 (5 bases). CDR1 and CDR2 (germline): SGHAT, FQNNGV. V was pared by 5 bases and J by 5 bases, with 14 bases between. The CDR3 is 14 amino acids. The DNA of the CDR3 is TGTGCCAGCAGCCCAAGCAGGGCCGGAGATACGCAGTATTTT. Translating it yields CASSPSRAGDTQYF. The whole variable domain, remainder taken from reference TRBV11-2 and TRBJ2-3, is EAGVAQSPRYKIIEKRQSVAFWCNPISGHATLYWYQQILGQGPKLLIQFQNNGVVDDSQLPKDRFSAERLKGVDSTLKIQPAKLEDSAVYLCASSPSRAGDTQYFGPGTRLTVL.

This clonotype has ten or more counts. This chain joins TRBV20-1 and TRBJ1-4, with D unclear. This CDR3 spans 14 amino acids. The germline V gene encodes CDR1 DFQATT and CDR2 SNEGSKA (reference sequence). V was clipped by 0 bases and J by 12 bases, with 17 bases between them. The CDR3 here is CSARDKRATKELFF. The CDR3, as DNA: TGCAGTGCTAGAGATAAACGGGCTACGAAGGAACTGTTTTTT.

In this sample, this clonotype turned up many times. In DNA form, the CDR3 reads TGCGCCAGCAGCTTGGCAGACTCCCGTGGGGCCCAGTACTTC. Amino acids: CASSLADSRGAQYF. J is TRBJ2-5 and V is TRBV5-1; D remains ambiguous. The germline V and J ends were trimmed by 0 bases and 9 bases, with 15 bases remaining between them. CDR1 is SGHRS and CDR2 is YFSETQ in the germline V gene. The CDR3 spans 14 residues.

This clonotype has a handful of counts. The CDR3 DNA sequence: TGTGCCAGCAGCGGGACAGGGCTCGCAGATACGCAGTATTTT. Amino acid sequence: CASSGTGLADTQYF. The chain joins TRBV6-1 to TRBJ2-3; 9 bases match TRBD1. The trim removed 6 bases at V and 4 bases at J, leaving 5 bases unmatched. The CDR3 length is 14 residues. CDR1 and CDR2 (germline): MNHNS, SASEGT.

This clonotype was detected ten times or more. The J gene is TRBJ2-3, the V gene TRBV7-2; TRBD2 is a possible D gene (6 bases). The CDR3 has 14 amino acids. From germline, CDR1 is SGHTA and CDR2 FQGNSA. V shed 7 bases and J shed 1 base, with 12 bases lying between them. Written as DNA, the CDR3 is TGTGCCAGCACGAGGGACTCCGGCACAGATACGCAGTATTTT. Protein sequence: CASTRDSGTDTQYF.

This clonotype showed up many times. The rearrangement links TRBV2 to TRBJ2-7, with 7 positions matching TRBD1. Trimming took 5 bases from V and 4 from J; bases not matched to a gene: 8. CDR3 size: 14 residues. CDR1 SNHLY and CDR2 FYNNEI come from the germline V gene. The CDR3 is CASSSAGGEYEQYF. The CDR3 region has the DNA TGTGCCAGCAGTTCTGCAGGGGGAGAGTACGAGCAGTACTTC.

The rearrangement links TRBV5-1 to TRBJ2-5; D call uncertain. The CDR3 runs 14 residues. The V end lost 0 bases, the J end lost 1 base, and 7 bases lay between the germline ends. CDR1 is SGHRS, CDR2 YFSETQ, per germline. CDR3 in DNA: TGCGCCAGCAGCTTGGCCTTGTTCCAAGAGACCCAGTACTTC. Translating gives CASSLALFQETQYF.

Concerning this clonotype: One junction end does not reproduce the germline sequence, and a read error may be involved. The V and J genes are TRBV2 and TRBJ2-1, with 9 bases identical to TRBD2. This CDR3 comprises 14 residues. In germline, CDR1 is SNHLY, CDR2 FYNNEI. In nucleotides, the CDR3 is TGTGCCAGCAGGAAGGGACTAGCAGACAATAAGCAGTTCTTC. Protein sequence: CASRKGLADNKQFF. Full variable domain (remainder filled in from reference TRBV2 and TRBJ2-1): EPEVTQTPSHQVTQMGQEVILRCVPISNHLYFYWYRQILGQKVEFLVSFYNNEISEKSEIFDDQFSVERPDGSNFTLKIRSTKLEDSAMYFCASRKGLADNKQFFGPGTRLTVL.

This chain connects TRBV7-6 to TRBJ1-1; 9 nucleotides agree with TRBD1. The junction had 8 bases not matched to a gene; V was cut back by 4 bases and J by 5 bases. Germline V gene data show CDR1 as SGHVS and CDR2 as FNYEAQ. The CDR3 runs 15 residues. In DNA form, the CDR3 reads TGTGCCAGCAGCTCGGACGGACAGGGGAGGACTGAAGCTTTCTTT. Protein: CASSSDGQGRTEAFF. Supplemented by reference TRBV7-6 and TRBJ1-1, the full variable domain reads GAGVSQSPRYKVTKRGQDVALRCDPISGHVSLYWYRQALGQGPEFLTYFNYEAQQDKSGLPNDRFSAERPEGSISTLTIQRTEQRDSAMYRCASSSDGQGRTEAFFGQGTRLTVV.

There are many counts of this clonotype. The rearrangement joins TRBV6-1 to TRBJ2-2; the match to TRBD2 covers 9 bases. Germline V gene sequence: CDR1 MNHNS, CDR2 SASEGT. J lost 0 bases, V lost 6 bases, and 5 bases had no gene match. The CDR3 has 16 residues. The CDR3 sequence is CASRKTSGSNTGELFF. CDR3 DNA sequence: TGTGCCAGCAGGAAGACTAGCGGTTCGAACACCGGGGAGCTGTTTTTT.

Only a few counts were recorded for this clonotype. The chain employs TRBV10-3 and TRBJ2-7; TRBD2 matches 7 bases. Germline V gene data show CDR1 as ENHRY and CDR2 as SYGVKD. Losses at the gene ends were 8 bases for V and 0 bases for J; bases not matched to a gene: 1. The CDR3 covers 12 residues. In nucleotides, the CDR3 is TGTGCCATCGCTAGCGGCTCCTACGAGCAGTACTTC. Residues: CAIASGSYEQYF.